This T cell receptor beta chain emerged from a study of T cell repertoires in cytomegalovirus infection. In the study overall: Indicated by public TCR beta signatures were CMV infection and matching HLA type. Study-wide results and limits: Across the ex vivo response, the dominant clonotypes were HLA-C-restricted CMV-specific TCR beta clonotypes. Cumulative frequency of public TCR beta families picked out carriers of CMV plus the relevant HLA.

This CDR3 is built from 14 residues. The germline V gene encodes CDR1 MNHEY and CDR2 SVGEGT. V was trimmed by 11 bases and J by 4 bases, leaving 20 bases between them. TCRdb analysed the reads with MiXCR anew, one entry per CDR3 protein. The sample consists of 150,000 to 200,000 distinct CDR3 sequences, 15% to 20% of them appearing once. About this clonotype: Its antigen is currently unknown.

Sequenced input: CD8+ T cells from PBMCs. The sequence came from a human donor in good health (CMV status not recorded). Some clones in this sample may be carry-over from other donors' samples. This chain joins TRBV6-2 or TRBV6-3 and TRBJ2-5; maybe TRBD1 (8 bases). The CDR3 protein is CAARPQGGRETQYF. The DNA for the CDR3 is TGTGCCGCAAGACCACAGGGGGGGCGAGAGACCCAGTACTTC.